This T cell receptor beta chain was sequenced in a study of blood T cell repertoires in COVID-19. Study details: Samples taken during acute and convalescent COVID-19 were collected in the United States, Italy and Spain. Sources were T cells, B-cell-depleted T cells, or PBMCs; the material itself was cDNA or gDNA.

Germline V gives CDR1 MGHDK, CDR2 SYGVNS. The length of the CDR3 is 16 residues. Trimming removed 3 bases at V and 6 bases at J, with 18 bases between. In the original processing: Researchers report that nucleated cell counts were estimated from reference gene primer amplification. Assay used: immunoSEQ multiplex PCR; TCRdb lists only in-frame clones, some missing. The V and J calls and clone size were taken over from that table, and D and trimming were inferred from the DNA. The table records 300,000 to 450,000 clones, around 84% of them present only once. The TCR originated in a human donor with acute or convalescent COVID-19. The donor label of this sample is uncertain. The rearrangement uses TRBV25-1 and TRBJ2-1; TRBD1 might be the D (6 bases). Sequenced sample: peripheral blood. The CDR3 DNA reads as TGTGCCAGCAGTGATCAATCCAGGGGTCCGGGCAATGAGCAGTTCTTC. Protein: CASSDQSRGPGNEQFF.